The 22 T cell receptor beta chains below were found in one sample sequenced in a study of T cell responses to AZD1222 COVID-19 vaccine. The method was immunoSEQ multiplex PCR; TCRdb's version includes in-frame clones alone and lacks a portion of them. The profile shows about 35,000 clones, 80% to 90% of them singletons. The sequencing here drew on peripheral blood, taken 28 days after the second AZD1222 dose. Receptors originate from an adult who received the AZD1222 COVID-19 vaccine.

The genes are TRBV2 and TRBJ2-1; D tentatively reads TRBD1 or TRBD2 (6 bases each). The germline V gene has CDR1 SNHLY and CDR2 FYNNEI. Between the trimmed V and J ends, which lost 2 bases and 12 bases, there was a span of 14 bases. The CDR3 sequence is 13 residues long. CDR3 DNA sequence: TGTGCCAGCAGTGAACCCCGATCGGGGGCGCAGTTCTTC. Translated, it gives CASSEPRSGAQFF.

The chain is built from TRBV3-1 (or the pseudogene TRBV3-2) and TRBJ2-4, with TRBD2 identical over 12 bases. The germline V gene has CDR1 LGHDT and CDR2 YNNKEL (reference sequence). Trimming removed 4 bases from V and 1 base from J; junction bases left unmatched: 8. The CDR3 covers 18 residues. CDR3 protein: CASSPKRTSGVAKNIQYF. CDR3 bases: TGTGCCAGCAGCCCGAAGCGGACTAGCGGGGTGGCCAAAAACATTCAGTACTTC.

This sequence joins TRBV15 and TRBJ2-1; 11 positions agree with TRBD2. The J segment lost 5 bases and the V segment lost 2 bases, leaving 8 bases of the junction unmatched. Germline V CDR1 and CDR2: LNHNV, YYDKDF (reference sequence). There are 17 residues in the CDR3. The CDR3 region has the DNA TGTGCCACCAGCAGATCAAGGACTAGCGGGTTCGACAATGAGCAGTTCTTC. Translating gives CATSRSRTSGFDNEQFF.

The chain couples TRBV6-5 to TRBJ2-5; the D gene could be TRBD1 or TRBD2 (5 bases each). The V end lost 0 bases, the J end lost 6 bases, and 17 bases lay between the germline ends. The germline gives CDR1 MNHEY, CDR2 SVGAGI. The CDR3 is made up of 16 amino acids. CDR3: CASSYSYGTGSQTQYF. CDR3 nucleotide sequence: TGTGCCAGCAGTTACTCCTACGGGACGGGTTCGCAGACCCAGTACTTC.

This chain uses TRBV11-1 with TRBJ2-1, with a tentative D call TRBD2 (5 bases). The V gene's germline CDR1 is SGHAT and CDR2 FQDESV (reference sequence). With 5 bases removed from V and 6 bases from J, the gap between germline ends came to 17 bases. This CDR3 contains 15 residues. The CDR3 loop reads CASSRSGFNLNEQFF. The CDR3 coding sequence is TGTGCCAGCAGCCGAAGCGGCTTCAACCTCAATGAGCAGTTCTTC.

The V gene is TRBV30, the J gene TRBJ1-2; D perhaps matches TRBD1 (6 bases). Trimming removed 4 bases at V and 1 base at J, with 13 bases between. Germline lookup yields CDR1 GTSNPN and CDR2 SVGIG (reference sequence). This CDR3 has 14 residues. CDR3 amino acids: CAWTDWGLNYGYTF. The CDR3 DNA reads as TGTGCCTGGACCGACTGGGGGCTTAACTATGGCTACACCTTC.

This clone was found a few times. The chain uses TRBV11-2 and TRBJ1-2; D is possibly TRBD1 (6 bases). The V gene lost 5 bases and the J gene lost 7 bases, with 14 bases spanning the gap. This CDR3 has 13 amino acids. Germline V gives CDR1 SGHAT, CDR2 FQNNGV. The CDR3: CASSISPGAGYTF. In DNA form, the CDR3 reads TGTGCCAGCAGCATCTCCCCAGGGGCTGGCTACACCTTC. Based on the CDR3 plus reference TRBV11-2 and TRBJ1-2, the full variable domain is EAGVAQSPRYKIIEKRQSVAFWCNPISGHATLYWYQQILGQGPKLLIQFQNNGVVDDSQLPKDRFSAERLKGVDSTLKIQPAKLEDSAVYLCASSISPGAGYTFGSGTRLTVV.

The V gene is TRBV4-1, the J gene TRBJ2-7; 11 nucleotides align to TRBD2. The junction had 8 bases not matched to a gene; V was cut back by 3 bases and J by 4 bases. The CDR3 extends over 16 amino acids. Germline CDR1 reads MGHRA; CDR2 reads YSYEKL. This CDR3 is CASSQSLAGGSYEQYF. CDR3 DNA: TGCGCCAGCAGCCAGTCCCTAGCGGGGGGATCGTACGAGCAGTACTTC.

This chain uses TRBV25-1 with TRBJ2-1, with 10 positions matching TRBD2. Trimming removed 3 bases from V and 6 bases from J; junction bases left unmatched: 8. CDR1 is MGHDK and CDR2 is SYGVNS in the germline V gene. CDR3 size: 16 residues. DNA for the CDR3: TGTGCCAGCAGTGATCTGGCTAGCGGGAGTGGCAATGAGCAGTTCTTC. It yields the protein CASSDLASGSGNEQFF.

The chain links TRBV1 to TRBJ2-7; TRBD2 was called by the table and not checked on the DNA. TRBV1 is reported as a pseudogene. The CDR3 runs to 17 residues. This CDR3 is CTSSQERTSPKGYEQYF. DNA for the CDR3: TGCACCAGCAGCCAGGAGCGAACTAGCCCCAAGGGCTACGAGCAGTACTTC.

The V and J genes are TRBV2 and TRBJ2-5, with TRBD2 identical over 7 bases. J gave up 3 bases and V 4 bases, and 5 bases lay outside the gene matches. Germline values: CDR1 SNHLY, CDR2 FYNNEI. The CDR3 has 14 residues. The chain's CDR3 is CASSVGLAEETQYF. The CDR3 coding sequence is TGTGCCAGCAGTGTTGGGCTAGCGGAAGAGACCCAGTACTTC. The full variable domain, in which reference TRBV2 and TRBJ2-5 provide the parts outside the CDR3, is EPEVTQTPSHQVTQMGQEVILRCVPISNHLYFYWYRQILGQKVEFLVSFYNNEISEKSEIFDDQFSVERPDGSNFTLKIRSTKLEDSAMYFCASSVGLAEETQYFGPGTRLLVL.

V gene TRBV25-1 combines with J gene TRBJ2-7; D remains unclear. The CDR3 length is 14 residues. The V end was cut by 8 bases, the J end by 2 bases, with 16 bases between. CDR1 and CDR2 from the germline V gene are MGHDK and SYGVNS. CDR3 amino acids: CASGDDGSAYEQYF. As DNA, the CDR3 is TGTGCCAGCGGCGATGACGGGTCCGCCTACGAGCAGTACTTC.

This clone was observed once. J is TRBJ1-3 and V is TRBV7-7, with D uncertain. Trimming stripped 6 bases from V and 0 bases from J, with 9 bases between. The length of the CDR3 is 14 residues. Germline V gene lookup returns CDR1 SSHAT and CDR2 FNYEAQ (reference sequence). The CDR3 DNA follows: TGTGCCAGCAGTCCCGGGTTCTCTGGAAACACCATATATTTT. Protein product: CASSPGFSGNTIYF.

V and J are TRBV7-8 and TRBJ2-7; TRBD2 aligns across 11 bases. The CDR3 loop spans 17 amino acids. The J segment lost 4 bases and the V segment lost 1 base, leaving 9 bases of the junction unmatched. Germline values: CDR1 SGHVS, CDR2 FQNEAQ. The CDR3 DNA reads as TGTGCCAGCAGCTTAGTTTTAGTAGCGGGAGGGTCTTACGAGCAGTACTTC. Protein product: CASSLVLVAGGSYEQYF.

This clone is a singleton in its sample. DNA for the CDR3: TGTGCCAGCACCTCGGGCCCACACTATGGCTACACCTTC. Translation gives CASTSGPHYGYTF. V and J are TRBV27 and TRBJ1-2; no firm D call. Germline V gene lookup returns CDR1 MNHEY and CDR2 SMNVEV (reference sequence). CDR3 length equals 13 residues. V lost 7 bases, J lost 3 bases, and 12 bases lay in between.

The chain combines TRBV1 with TRBJ2-7; the table names TRBD2, a call not compared with the DNA. TRBV1 is given as a pseudogene. This CDR3 is built from 15 residues. CDR3 sequence: CTSSQETSGRAEQYF. The CDR3, as DNA: TGCACCAGCAGCCAAGAGACTAGCGGGAGAGCCGAGCAGTACTTC.

This clone was seen a few times. In DNA form, the CDR3 reads TGTGCCAGCAGCGCCTTAGGCGGGGGGGCCGTGGGAGAGCAGTTCTTC. This codes for CASSALGGGAVGEQFF. V gene TRBV11-2 combines with J gene TRBJ2-1; TRBD2 matches at 9 bases. From germline, CDR1 is SGHAT and CDR2 FQNNGV. The V and J ends lost 5 bases and 10 bases, in that order; junction bases with no gene match: 15. The CDR3 totals 16 residues.

The chain links TRBV19 to TRBJ2-7; D unclear. CDR1 and CDR2 from the germline V gene are LNHDA and SQIVND (reference sequence). CDR3 length equals 13 residues. The V end lost 2 bases, the J end lost 4 bases, and 9 bases lay between the germline ends. The CDR3 bases are TGTGCCAGTAGTATAACAAATGGGTACGAGCAGTACTTC. This translates into CASSITNGYEQYF.

The chain has TRBV7-2 and TRBJ2-1, with D uncertain. Germline V gene sequence: CDR1 SGHTA, CDR2 FQGNSA. Trimming removed 7 bases from V and 6 bases from J, with 16 bases in between. There are 14 residues in the CDR3. In DNA, the CDR3 is TGTGCCAGCAACTTGGCTTATGGTGGCAATGAGCAGTTCTTC. It translates to CASNLAYGGNEQFF. Using reference TRBV7-2 and TRBJ2-1 for the parts outside the CDR3, the full variable domain is GAGVSQSPSNKVTEKGKDVELRCDPISGHTALYWYRQSLGQGLEFLIYFQGNSAPDKSGLPSDRFSAERTGGSVSTLTIQRTQQEDSAVYLCASNLAYGGNEQFFGPGTRLTVL.

CDR3 amino acids: CASSAYRVQETQYF. For the CDR3, the DNA is TGCGCCAGCAGCGCCTACAGGGTACAAGAGACCCAGTACTTC. The V and J genes are TRBV5-1 and TRBJ2-5; weak D call: TRBD1 (6 bases). Germline V CDR1 and CDR2: SGHRS, YFSETQ. The CDR3 consists of 14 residues. Trimming removed 4 bases at V and 2 bases at J, with 12 bases between.

This rearrangement joins TRBV2 to TRBJ2-3; TRBD1 matches 9 bases. The germline V gene has CDR1 SNHLY and CDR2 FYNNEI. The CDR3 spans 15 residues. Trimming at V came to 6 bases and at J to 2 bases, leaving 6 bases not matched to a gene. The CDR3: CASRRDRVATDTQYF. The DNA for the CDR3 is TGTGCCAGCAGGAGGGACAGGGTTGCCACAGATACGCAGTATTTT.

This sequence joins TRBV11-3 and TRBJ2-5, with D unresolved. The germline CDR1 and CDR2 sequences are SGHNT and YENEEA. The CDR3 contains 11 residues. Trimming stripped 7 bases from V and 4 bases from J, with 7 bases between. This CDR3 is CASTHSETQYF. The CDR3 DNA reads as TGTGCCAGCACTCACTCAGAGACCCAGTACTTC.